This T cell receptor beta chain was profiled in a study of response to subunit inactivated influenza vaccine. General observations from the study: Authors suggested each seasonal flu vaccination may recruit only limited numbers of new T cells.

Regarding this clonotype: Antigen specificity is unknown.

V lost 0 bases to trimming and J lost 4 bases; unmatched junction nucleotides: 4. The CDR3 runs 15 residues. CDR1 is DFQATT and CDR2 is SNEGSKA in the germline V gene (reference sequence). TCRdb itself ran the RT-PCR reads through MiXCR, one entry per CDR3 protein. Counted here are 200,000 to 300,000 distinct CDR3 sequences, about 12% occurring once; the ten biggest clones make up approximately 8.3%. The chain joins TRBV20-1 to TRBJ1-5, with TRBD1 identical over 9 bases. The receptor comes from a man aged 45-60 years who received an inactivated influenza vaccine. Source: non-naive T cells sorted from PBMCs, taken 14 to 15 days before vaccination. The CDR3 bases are TGCAGTGCTAGAGATCCCGGGACAGGGAATCAGCCCCAGCATTTT. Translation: CSARDPGTGNQPQHF.